The sequence of this T cell receptor beta chain was determined in a study of shared clonotypes between healthy human individuals. For the study at large: Three CD4 naive, three CD4 memory, two CD8 naive and one CD8 memory plate were used per donor.

Under the authors' procedure: From ImmunoSEQ came sequences covering only the junction and carrying no quality scores, so filtering differed. The table came from immunoSEQ multiplex PCR; TCRdb's copy has only in-frame clones and leaves some out. The V and J calls and clone size are taken from that table; D and trimming were inferred from the DNA. The sample has over 2 million clones, 92% seen once. Germline CDR1 is MNHEY and CDR2 is SVGAGI. CDR3 length: 15 residues. With V trimmed by 6 bases and J by 0 bases, 7 bases remained unmatched. The chain carries TRBV6-5 and TRBJ1-2, with 7 bases matching TRBD1. Sequencing was done on a sample of naive CD4+ T cells from PBMCs. The sample's subset: CD45RA+ positively selected. This receptor was identified in a man aged 18 to 29 in good health. Some clones in this sample may be carry-over from other donors' samples. The CDR3 reads CASRRDRYSNYGYTF. CDR3 DNA sequence: TGTGCCAGCAGGAGGGACAGATACTCTAACTATGGCTACACCTTC.